The 27 T cell receptor beta chains below all came from one sample that was sequenced in a study of blood T cell repertoires in COVID-19. Profiled with immunoSEQ multiplex PCR; TCRdb holds only in-frame clones, not every one. This table holds about 200,000 clones, 85% to 90% found once. Sequencing was performed on peripheral blood. The origin of the receptors is a man aged 55 to 70 with acute or convalescent COVID-19.

V is TRBV27 and J is TRBJ2-5, with a tentative D call TRBD1 (6 bases). V shed 8 bases and J shed 1 base, with 11 bases lying between them. The CDR3 length is 13 residues. Germline V gene lookup returns CDR1 MNHEY and CDR2 SMNVEV (reference sequence). CDR3 DNA sequence: TGTGCCAGCCGGGGACACCTCCAAGAGACCCAGTACTTC. It encodes CASRGHLQETQYF.

This clone was observed once. This rearrangement joins TRBV19 to TRBJ1-6, with D tentatively TRBD1 (5 bases). The V end was cut by 3 bases, the J end by 8 bases, with 8 bases between. The CDR3 spans 13 residues. CDR1 and CDR2 (germline): LNHDA, SQIVND (reference sequence). Here the CDR3 reads CASSIGDYSPLHF. Here the CDR3 DNA reads TGTGCCAGTAGTATCGGGGACTATTCACCCCTCCACTTT.

This chain uses TRBV7-2 with TRBJ2-5; D remains unclear. The length of the CDR3 is 14 residues. Germline V gene data show CDR1 as SGHTA and CDR2 as FQGNSA. V was clipped by 2 bases and J by 5 bases, with 12 bases between them. The chain's CDR3 is CASSLRPLEETQYF. CDR3 DNA: TGTGCCAGCAGCTTAAGGCCTCTAGAGGAGACCCAGTACTTC.

The chain joins TRBV11-2 to TRBJ2-7; D is undetermined. Trimming stripped 1 base from V and 0 bases from J, with 10 bases between. Germline V gene lookup returns CDR1 SGHAT and CDR2 FQNNGV. The CDR3 totals 15 residues. CDR3 bases: TGTGCCAGCAGCTTAGGCCGCTGGAGCTCCTACGAGCAGTACTTC. It is translated as CASSLGRWSSYEQYF.

The chain is built from TRBV14 and TRBJ2-3, with 10 bases lining up with TRBD1. The germline V gene has CDR1 SGHDN and CDR2 FVKESK. J was trimmed by 6 bases and V by 4 bases; bases with no gene match: 7. This CDR3 contains 15 residues. For the CDR3, the DNA is TGTGCCAGCAGCCCTTGGGACAGGGGTGCGGATACGCAGTATTTT. It yields the protein CASSPWDRGADTQYF. Full variable domain (missing parts from reference TRBV14 and TRBJ2-3): EAGVTQFPSHSVIEKGQTVTLRCDPISGHDNLYWYRRVMGKEIKFLLHFVKESKQDESGMPNNRFLAERTGGTYSTLKVQPAELEDSGVYFCASSPWDRGADTQYFGPGTRLTVL.

This clone was counted a single time. This chain connects TRBV7-3 to TRBJ2-3, with 7 bases matching TRBD1. From germline, CDR1 is SGHTA and CDR2 FQGTGA. V lost 1 base to trimming and J lost 4 bases; unmatched junction nucleotides: 5. CDR3 length: 15 amino acids. For the CDR3, the DNA is TGTGCCAGCAGCTTAAGGTGGCAGGGGGCAGATACGCAGTATTTT. This gives the protein CASSLRWQGADTQYF.

The CDR3 region is CASNGGLAEYEQYF. CDR3 nucleotides: TGTGCCAGCAACGGGGGACTAGCGGAGTACGAGCAGTACTTC. The chain combines TRBV9 with TRBJ2-7; 11 bases match TRBD2. The CDR3 has 14 residues. CDR1 and CDR2 (germline): SGDLS, YYNGEE. V lost 6 bases to trimming and J lost 4 bases; unmatched junction nucleotides: 6.

The chain recombines TRBV30 with TRBJ2-5; the match to TRBD2 covers 8 bases. The CDR3 is 16 residues long. V lost 2 bases, J lost 3 bases, and 11 bases stayed unmatched. From germline, CDR1 is GTSNPN and CDR2 SVGIG (reference sequence). CDR3 sequence: CAWSRPLGRVKETQYF. The CDR3 region has the DNA TGTGCCTGGAGTAGGCCCCTCGGGAGGGTGAAAGAGACCCAGTACTTC.

The chain is built from TRBV28 and TRBJ1-1; no reliable D call. The CDR3 runs to 13 residues. V was pared by 8 bases and J by 6 bases, with 16 bases between. In germline, CDR1 is MDHEN, CDR2 SYDVKM. In DNA, the CDR3 is TGTGCCAGCTTCGCGAACAGCCCTCCTGAAGCTTTCTTT. Its protein is CASFANSPPEAFF.

The chain joins TRBV5-5 to TRBJ2-2; TRBD1 matches at 8 bases. This CDR3 is built from 17 residues. The V segment lost 4 bases and the J segment 4 bases; nucleotides outside the gene matches: 12. From germline, CDR1 is SGHKS and CDR2 YYEKEE (reference sequence). The CDR3 reads CASSGLRQGMVTGELFF. CDR3 coding DNA: TGTGCCAGCAGCGGCCTCCGACAGGGGATGGTCACCGGGGAGCTGTTTTTT.

A note on this clone: An end of the junction differs from the germline gene, which may be a read error. The CDR3 spells CASTLEGKQYF. CDR3 bases: TGTGCCAGCACCTTAGAGGGCAAGCAGTACTTC. The J gene is TRBJ2-7, the V gene TRBV11-2, with D possibly being TRBD2 (5 bases). The germline CDR1 and CDR2 sequences are SGHAT and FQNNGV. The CDR3 is made up of 11 amino acids.

This chain uses TRBV14 with TRBJ2-7; tentative D call: TRBD1 (5 bases). The CDR3 covers 15 residues. CDR1 SGHDN and CDR2 FVKESK come from the germline V gene. V was cut by 5 bases and J by 4 bases, with 18 bases left in between. CDR3 nucleotides: TGTGCCAGCAGCAGTACTCTAGGGGCTGTTTACGAGCAGTACTTC. Translating gives CASSSTLGAVYEQYF.

The chain joins TRBV18 to TRBJ2-2, with TRBD1 matching 8 bases. Losses at the gene ends were 2 bases for V and 6 bases for J; bases not matched to a gene: 11. This CDR3 comprises 17 residues. Germline V gives CDR1 KGHSH, CDR2 LQKENI. Written as DNA, the CDR3 is TGTGCCAGCTCACCAGGCATGGACAGGGCGCTGGCCGGGGAGCTGTTTTTT. Amino acids: CASSPGMDRALAGELFF. Full variable domain (rest looked up from reference TRBV18 and TRBJ2-2): NAGVMQNPRHLVRRRGQEARLRCSPMKGHSHVYWYRQLPEEGLKFMVYLQKENIIDESGMPKERFSAEFPKEGPSILRIQQVVRGDSAAYFCASSPGMDRALAGELFFGEGSRLTVL.

This clone was counted between two and nine times. The J gene is TRBJ1-2, the V gene TRBV7-2; perhaps TRBD1 as D (5 bases). This CDR3 has 13 residues. The V gene lost 11 bases and the J gene lost 2 bases, with 15 bases spanning the gap. CDR1 SGHTA and CDR2 FQGNSA come from the germline V gene. The CDR3 sequence is CAQDLTANYGYTF. The CDR3 DNA reads TGTGCCCAGGACCTGACAGCCAACTATGGCTACACCTTC.

The CDR3 reads CASSQDATGWLQYF. The CDR3 nucleotides read TGTGCCAGCAGCCAAGATGCGACAGGGTGGCTTCAGTACTTC. The chain couples TRBV4-2 to TRBJ2-4, with 7 bases that match TRBD1. V lost 0 bases to trimming and J lost 11 bases; unmatched junction nucleotides: 7. Germline V lookup: CDR1 LGHNA, CDR2 YNFKEQ. CDR3 length: 14 amino acids.

This rearrangement joins TRBV5-8 to TRBJ1-1; D is unclear. Trimming took 6 bases from V and 1 from J, leaving 10 bases between them. The CDR3 covers 13 residues. Germline V CDR1 and CDR2: SGHTS, YDEGEE. The CDR3 loop is CASTPAGNTEAFF. Here the CDR3 DNA reads TGTGCCAGCACCCCCGCAGGGAACACTGAAGCTTTCTTT.

This clone was seen just once. CDR3 nucleotide sequence: TGCGCCAGCAGCTTGGGACAGGGGCCACCTACAACTAATGAAAAACTGTTTTTT. Its protein product is CASSLGQGPPTTNEKLFF. The V and J genes are TRBV5-1 and TRBJ1-4, with 8 bases that match TRBD1. J was trimmed by 0 bases and V by 0 bases; bases with no gene match: 7. The V gene's germline CDR1 is SGHRS and CDR2 YFSETQ. The CDR3 covers 18 residues.

The CDR3 DNA reads as TGTGCCAGCAGCTCTGATCCGTCCGGGAACACTGAAGCTTTCTTT. It is translated as CASSSDPSGNTEAFF. The V gene is TRBV5-5, the J gene TRBJ1-1; D is uncertain. V was trimmed by 3 bases and J by 1 base, leaving 13 bases between them. Germline CDR1 is SGHKS and CDR2 is YYEKEE (reference sequence). This CDR3 comprises 15 residues. The complete variable domain, with remaining parts taken from reference TRBV5-5 and TRBJ1-1, reads DAGVTQSPTHLIKTRGQQVTLRCSPISGHKSVSWYQQVLGQGPQFIFQYYEKEERGRGNFPDRFSARQFPNYSSELNVNALLLGDSALYLCASSSDPSGNTEAFFGQGTRLTVV.

This clone appeared once. The rearrangement uses TRBV12-3 or TRBV12-4 and TRBJ1-5; D gene uncertain. The CDR3 extends over 13 amino acids. Trimming shortened V by 6 bases and J by 9 bases, and 15 bases separated the two germline ends. The CDR3 protein is CASSPQDIGPQHF. The CDR3 bases are TGTGCCAGCAGCCCGCAGGATATCGGGCCCCAGCATTTT.

The chain has TRBV20-1 and TRBJ2-7; the match to TRBD1 covers 7 bases. V lost 3 bases to trimming and J lost 3 bases; unmatched junction nucleotides: 5. CDR3 length: 13 residues. In germline, CDR1 is DFQATT, CDR2 SNEGSKA (reference sequence). DNA for the CDR3: TGCAGTGCTAGTTCCGGGACAGACTACGAGCAGTACTTC. This gives the protein CSASSGTDYEQYF.

The chain combines TRBV18 with TRBJ1-5; TRBD1 is a possible D gene (5 bases). The CDR3 consists of 14 residues. Germline CDR1 and CDR2: KGHSH and LQKENI. Trimming pared 4 bases from V and 2 bases from J, leaving 9 bases between. CDR3 sequence (DNA): TGTGCCAGCTCACTTGACAGTCGCAATCAGCCCCAGCATTTT. It specifies CASSLDSRNQPQHF.

This chain links TRBV7-6 with TRBJ2-7; 7 nucleotides agree with TRBD1. V gave up 7 bases and J gave up 2 bases; unmatched junction bases: 14. The germline V gene encodes CDR1 SGHVS and CDR2 FNYEAQ. The CDR3 loop spans 16 amino acids. The chain's CDR3 is CASIPEWGTEPYEQYF. The CDR3 DNA reads TGTGCCAGCATCCCCGAGTGGGGGACAGAACCCTACGAGCAGTACTTC.

The chain joins TRBV19 to TRBJ1-1; D not resolved. The CDR3 is 12 amino acids. CDR1 and CDR2 from the germline V gene are LNHDA and SQIVND (reference sequence). V was pared by 7 bases and J by 10 bases, with 16 bases between. The CDR3 DNA sequence: TGTGCCAGTACCCAGAGGGATCAAGGAGCTTTCTTT. Translated: CASTQRDQGAFF. The full variable domain, its missing parts supplied by reference TRBV19 and TRBJ1-1, is DGGITQSPKYLFRKEGQNVTLSCEQNLNHDAMYWYRQDPGQGLRLIYYSQIVNDFQKGDIAEGYSVSREKKESFPLTVTSAQKNPTAFYLCASTQRDQGAFFGQGTRLTVV.

The V call is TRBV3-1 (or the pseudogene TRBV3-2), the J call TRBJ2-2; tentatively, D is TRBD2 (5 bases). The V gene lost 3 bases and the J gene lost 6 bases, with 20 bases spanning the gap. The length of the CDR3 is 17 residues. CDR1 is LGHDT, CDR2 YNNKEL, per germline (reference sequence). The CDR3 nucleotides read TGTGCCAGCAGCCAGGACCTTATTATGGGAGCGGCCGGGGAGCTGTTTTTT. Translated, it gives CASSQDLIMGAAGELFF.

The gene calls are TRBV5-4 and TRBJ1-2; 7 nucleotides match TRBD1. The CDR3 is 16 residues long. The germline gives CDR1 SGHNT, CDR2 YYREEE (reference sequence). Losses at the gene ends were 0 bases for V and 0 bases for J; bases not matched to a gene: 5. For the CDR3, the DNA is TGTGCCAGCAGCTTGGAAGCGCAGGGGGCTAACTATGGCTACACCTTC. Translated: CASSLEAQGANYGYTF.

The chain combines TRBV7-8 with TRBJ1-1; TRBD1 matches 9 bases. The CDR3 loop spans 19 amino acids. V was clipped by 4 bases and J by 2 bases; unmatched bases: 17. CDR1 and CDR2 from the germline V gene are SGHVS and FQNEAQ. In DNA form, the CDR3 reads TGTGCCAGCAGCTCCGCAACAGGGGGCTTTTTTCCACTCAACACTGAAGCTTTCTTT. It is translated as CASSSATGGFFPLNTEAFF.

The sample holds one count of this clone. The chain carries TRBV7-2 and TRBJ1-3; D remains ambiguous. Looked up from germline, CDR1 is SGHTA and CDR2 is FQGNSA. The germline V and J ends were trimmed by 1 base and 0 bases, with 7 bases remaining between them. The length of the CDR3 is 15 residues. In DNA form, the CDR3 reads TGTGCCAGCAGCTTAGGACAAATCTCTGGAAACACCATATATTTT. Translated: CASSLGQISGNTIYF.